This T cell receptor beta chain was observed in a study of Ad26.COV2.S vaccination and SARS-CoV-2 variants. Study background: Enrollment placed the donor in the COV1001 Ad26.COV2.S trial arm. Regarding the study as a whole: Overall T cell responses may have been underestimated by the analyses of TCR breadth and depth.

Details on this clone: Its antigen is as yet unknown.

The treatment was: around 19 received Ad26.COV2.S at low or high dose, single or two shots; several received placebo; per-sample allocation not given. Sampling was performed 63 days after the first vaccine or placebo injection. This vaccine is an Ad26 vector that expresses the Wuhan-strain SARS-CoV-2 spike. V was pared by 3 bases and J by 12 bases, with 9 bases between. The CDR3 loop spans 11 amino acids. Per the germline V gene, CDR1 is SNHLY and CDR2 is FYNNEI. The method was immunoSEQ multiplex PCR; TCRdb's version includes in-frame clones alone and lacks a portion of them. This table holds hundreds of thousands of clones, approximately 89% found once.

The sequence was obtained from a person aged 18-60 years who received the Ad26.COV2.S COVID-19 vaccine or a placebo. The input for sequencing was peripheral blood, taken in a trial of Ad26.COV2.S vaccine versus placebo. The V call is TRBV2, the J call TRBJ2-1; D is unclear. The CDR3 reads CASSEAGWQFF. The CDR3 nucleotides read TGTGCCAGCAGTGAGGCTGGGTGGCAGTTCTTC.